One sample yielded the 23 T cell receptor beta chains listed below, sequenced in a study of T cells expressing NK-cell markers (dated by TCRdb to the early 2020s). Library preparation employed 5' RACE. The data were produced on an Illumina HiSeq 2000. After the reads were reprocessed by TCRdb, one entry was made per CDR3 protein sequence, with no DNA. This sample's records show 440,000 or so distinct CDR3 sequences. 7.3% of the sample is in the top ten clones. Material for sequencing was blood T cells: a sorted CD56 or NKG2C T cell subset, CD4+ or CD8+ T cells, or bulk PBMC T cells (not recorded which). These TCRs come from a woman aged 18 to 75 in good health.

The rearrangement uses TRBV7-9 and TRBJ2-4; the D gene TCRdb calls, TRBD2, cannot be checked with no DNA. This CDR3 has 17 amino acids. Germline CDR1 and CDR2: SEHNR and FQNEAQ (reference sequence). The CDR3 spells CASSLSLAGIAKNIQYF. The full variable domain, rest sourced from reference TRBV7-9 and TRBJ2-4, is DTGVSQNPRHKITKRGQNVTFRCDPISEHNRLYWYRQTLGQGPEFLTYFQNEAQLEKSRLLSDRFSAERPKGSFSTLEIQRTEQGDSAMYLCASSLSLAGIAKNIQYFGAGTRLSVL.

This chain's CDR3 is CSAREGGVSSYEQYF. V gene TRBV20-1 combines with J gene TRBJ2-7; TCRdb picks TRBD1, but there is no DNA to check that call. The CDR3 loop spans 15 amino acids. Germline V gives CDR1 DFQATT, CDR2 SNEGSKA (reference sequence).

The CDR3: CASSTGTGLSQYF. This chain links TRBV5-6 with TRBJ2-5; TCRdb designates TRBD1, a call that cannot be tested without DNA. The germline CDR1 and CDR2 sequences are SGHDT and YYEEEE. This CDR3 spans 13 amino acids.

The chain recombines TRBV7-2 with TRBJ2-5; TCRdb names TRBD2, which stays unverified in the absence of DNA. Germline-derived CDR1 and CDR2 are SGHTA and FQGNSA. The CDR3 length is 14 residues. The chain's CDR3 is CASSFTSDPETQYF.

This sequence joins TRBV3-1 and TRBJ2-2; TCRdb calls TRBD1, which cannot be checked without DNA. CDR3 length: 19 amino acids. Germline V gene lookup returns CDR1 LGHDT and CDR2 YNNKEL (reference sequence). The CDR3 loop is CASSQLVAGASGNTGELFF.

The genes are TRBV19 and TRBJ2-1. In germline, CDR1 is LNHDA, CDR2 SQIVND (reference sequence). The CDR3 runs to 17 residues. The CDR3 region is CASSIGLGEGSYNEQFF.

This chain connects TRBV5-1 to TRBJ2-2. This CDR3 comprises 14 residues. Germline V CDR1 and CDR2: SGHRS, YFSETQ. The CDR3 sequence is CASSLGDNTGELFF.

The chain recombines TRBV20-1 with TRBJ1-2; TCRdb reports TRBD1, a call that lacks DNA to check it against. This CDR3 region has 12 residues. CDR1 and CDR2 (germline): DFQATT, SNEGSKA (reference sequence). The CDR3: CSASAKGYGYTF.

J is TRBJ1-5 and V is TRBV5-1. CDR1 is SGHRS and CDR2 is YFSETQ in the germline V gene. There are 13 residues in the CDR3. The CDR3 sequence is CASSRDPNGAQHF. Full variable domain (remainder filled in from reference TRBV5-1 and TRBJ1-5): KAGVTQTPRYLIKTRGQQVTLSCSPISGHRSVSWYQQTPGQGLQFLFEYFSETQRNKGNFPGRFSGRQFSNSRSEMNVSTLELGDSALYLCASSRDPNGAQHFGDGTRLSIL.

The CDR3 loop reads CASSFRAAHQETQYF. The chain is built from TRBV7-9 and TRBJ2-5. CDR3 length equals 15 residues. Per the germline V gene, CDR1 is SEHNR and CDR2 is FQNEAQ (reference sequence).

The chain employs TRBV20-1 and TRBJ2-1. CDR1 DFQATT and CDR2 SNEGSKA come from the germline V gene (reference sequence). This CDR3 is 13 amino acids long. The CDR3 region is CSARGSAYNEQFF.

The J gene is TRBJ1-2, the V gene TRBV12-3 or TRBV12-4; TCRdb's D gene call, TRBD1, goes unchecked for lack of DNA. This CDR3 comprises 15 residues. The CDR3 is CASSFTGGGRFGYTF.

The chain employs TRBV11-2 and TRBJ2-2; the TCRdb D gene call, TRBD1, has no DNA to confirm it. From germline, CDR1 is SGHAT and CDR2 FQNNGV. CDR3 size: 16 residues. The CDR3 sequence is CASSLAVTLGPGELFF.

The chain has TRBV20-1 and TRBJ2-7; the D call from TCRdb, TRBD1, cannot be confirmed without DNA. CDR1 DFQATT and CDR2 SNEGSKA come from the germline V gene (reference sequence). The CDR3 totals 12 residues. CDR3 region: CSARPGFYEQYF.

The chain carries TRBV10-3 and TRBJ2-7. The germline CDR1 and CDR2 sequences are ENHRY and SYGVKD. CDR3 size: 13 residues. The CDR3 sequence is CAISEVDYTEQYF.

V and J are TRBV18 and TRBJ2-3; TCRdb picks TRBD1, but there is no DNA to check that call. Germline assignment: CDR1 KGHSH and CDR2 LQKENI. The CDR3 spans 14 residues. The CDR3 loop is CASSSRQGADTQYF.

V is TRBV18 and J is TRBJ2-1; no DNA is available, so the TRBD1 call from TCRdb remains unchecked. This CDR3 comprises 14 residues. Germline CDR1 is KGHSH and CDR2 is LQKENI. CDR3 residues: CASSPLSPYNEQFF. Full variable domain (outside the CDR3, taken from reference TRBV18 and TRBJ2-1): NAGVMQNPRHLVRRRGQEARLRCSPMKGHSHVYWYRQLPEEGLKFMVYLQKENIIDESGMPKERFSAEFPKEGPSILRIQQVVRGDSAAYFCASSPLSPYNEQFFGPGTRLTVL.

The chain combines TRBV5-1 with TRBJ2-7; TCRdb lists TRBD2, though no DNA is available to test this call. Germline V gives CDR1 SGHRS, CDR2 YFSETQ. There are 12 residues in the CDR3. The CDR3: CASSLEGHEQYF.

This sequence joins TRBV29-1 and TRBJ2-3; with no DNA, the TCRdb D assignment of TRBD1 cannot be verified. Germline V CDR1 and CDR2: SQVTM, ANQGSEA. The CDR3 contains 11 residues. The CDR3 here is CSAPGLDTQYF.

V and J are TRBV6-5 and TRBJ2-2; TCRdb picks TRBD1, but there is no DNA to check that call. CDR3 length: 17 amino acids. CDR1 MNHEY and CDR2 SVGAGI come from the germline V gene. The CDR3: CASSYSRGYRGPGELFF.

This chain connects TRBV20-1 to TRBJ2-7; checking the TCRdb D call of TRBD1 is not possible without DNA. CDR1 is DFQATT, CDR2 SNEGSKA, per germline (reference sequence). The CDR3 loop spans 14 amino acids. The CDR3 sequence: CSASPRGRRYEQYF.

The chain employs TRBV3-1 and TRBJ2-5; the TRBD2 assignment by TCRdb is unverifiable without DNA. The CDR3 totals 19 residues. Germline CDR1 is LGHDT and CDR2 is YNNKEL (reference sequence). The CDR3 reads CASSQDKGLAGGRQETQYF.

The chain carries TRBV7-2 and TRBJ1-3; TCRdb designates TRBD1, a call that cannot be tested without DNA. The CDR3 spans 13 residues. Germline-derived CDR1 and CDR2 are SGHTA and FQGNSA. The CDR3 reads CASSEDRAPTIYF.